This T cell receptor (beta chain) was observed in a study of Graves' ophthalmopathy and Graves' hyperthyroidism. Study results and caveats: Most expanded clonotypes from thyroid (those above 0.001 frequency) were also found in blood.

From RNA, the CDR3 regions of TCR beta chains were amplified and sequenced. An initial RT-PCR round employing HTBI primers preceded a second-round multiplex PCR. Via MiXCR, TCRdb re-called the multiplex PCR reads, giving one row per CDR3 protein. The sample records some 410,000 distinct CDR3 sequences, more than 20% being singletons. The germline V gene has CDR1 SGHTA and CDR2 FQGTGA. Trimming removed 5 bases from V and 6 bases from J; junction bases left unmatched: 13. The CDR3 covers 17 residues. This clonotype was counted at least ten times. Its target is not known. Ophthalmopathy absent within 18 months of follow-up marked hyperthyroidism as stable. Patients newly diagnosed with hyperthyroidism, under 2 months' duration, were aged 18 to 65, the study reports.

Sequenced input: peripheral blood. The TCR was taken from a woman aged 18-29 years with stable Graves' hyperthyroidism. The gene calls are TRBV7-3 and TRBJ1-2; TRBD1 matches 12 bases. The CDR3 DNA is TGTGCCAGCAGCCACTATCCCCCGGGACAGGGGGCAGATGGCTACACCTTC. It codes for CASSHYPPGQGADGYTF. Using reference TRBV7-3 and TRBJ1-2 for the parts outside the CDR3, the full variable domain is GAGVSQTPSNKVTEKGKYVELRCDPISGHTALYWYRQSLGQGPEFLIYFQGTGAADDSGLPNDRFFAVRPEGSVSTLKIQRTERGDSAVYLCASSHYPPGQGADGYTFGSGTRLTVV.